The sequence of this TCR beta chain was determined in a study of OX40 agonist ivuxolimab in advanced cancers. Study as a whole: A mean age of about 59 years, range about 20 to 79, was recorded, and over 65% were male.

The germline V gene encodes CDR1 KGHSH and CDR2 LQKENI. This CDR3 has 16 amino acids. After removal of 5 bases from V and 3 bases from J, the junction contained 8 bases not matched to a gene. The data were produced by immunoSEQ multiplex PCR, yet TCRdb's version contains in-frame clones alone and is incomplete. The data contain 70,000 to 90,000 clones, roughly nine tenths of them singletons. Blood draws occurred at baseline, cycle 4 day 1, and cycle 7 day 1. Turning to this clone: The antigen is not known.

Study observations and caveats: Expanded clones tended on average to be more numerous among CD8+ T cells than CD4+. Low normalized clonal expansion also occurred in some nonresponding patients.

Here the sequenced sample was CD4+ or CD8+ T cells sorted from blood, taken in a trial of the OX40 agonist ivuxolimab. J is TRBJ2-1 and V is TRBV18; 9 positions agree with TRBD1. The TCR sequence derives from an adult with an advanced solid tumor such as melanoma, head and neck, liver or kidney cancer. CDR3 sequence: CASSFRTGVFYNEQFF. The CDR3 DNA follows: TGTGCCAGCTCATTCCGGACAGGGGTCTTCTACAATGAGCAGTTCTTC. The full variable domain, with the rest looked up from reference TRBV18 and TRBJ2-1, is NAGVMQNPRHLVRRRGQEARLRCSPMKGHSHVYWYRQLPEEGLKFMVYLQKENIIDESGMPKERFSAEFPKEGPSILRIQQVVRGDSAAYFCASSFRTGVFYNEQFFGPGTRLTVL.